Following are 30 T cell receptor beta chains from one sample sequenced in a study of CD8 T cells in Susac syndrome. Random hexamers were used to reverse transcribe the RNA input (about 0.5 to 1 ug). Using its own MiXCR run on the immunoSEQ multiplex PCR reads, TCRdb lists one record per CDR3 protein. The sample contains some 58,000 distinct CDR3 sequences, more than 85% of which appear only once. Sequencing was performed on CD8+ T cells from PBMCs. These receptors originate from a human donor with Susac syndrome.

The V gene is TRBV7-9, the J gene TRBJ2-2; 8 nucleotides match TRBD1. V was pared by 3 bases and J by 4 bases, with 1 base of the junction left unmatched. CDR1 SEHNR and CDR2 FQNEAQ come from the germline V gene (reference sequence). CDR3 length equals 14 residues. In DNA form, the CDR3 reads TGTGCCAGCAGCTTCACAGGGGGCACCGGGGAGCTGTTTTTT. It yields the protein CASSFTGGTGELFF.

This chain uses TRBV5-6 with TRBJ2-3, with D perhaps TRBD2 (6 bases). Trimming took 1 base from V and 3 from J, leaving 24 bases between them. Germline V gene data show CDR1 as SGHDT and CDR2 as YYEEEE. The CDR3 is 19 residues long. In nucleotides, the CDR3 is TGTGCCAGCAGCTTGTGGTCGGGGTCGGGGGTAATCGTGACAGATACGCAGTATTTT. Translating gives CASSLWSGSGVIVTDTQYF.

This sequence joins TRBV20-1 and TRBJ1-1, with unresolved D. The V gene lost 8 bases and the J gene lost 3 bases, with 10 bases spanning the gap. The CDR3 has 11 amino acids. The germline V gene encodes CDR1 DFQATT and CDR2 SNEGSKA (reference sequence). CDR3 sequence reads: CSSHQDTEAFF. The CDR3 DNA is TGCAGTTCTCATCAGGACACTGAAGCTTTCTTT.

CDR3 DNA sequence: TGTGCCAGCAGCGTAGATGACCACTCTGGAAACACCATATATTTT. The encoded protein is CASSVDDHSGNTIYF. V and J are TRBV9 and TRBJ1-3, with D hard to call. V dropped 0 bases and J dropped 0 bases, with 7 bases sitting between them. CDR1 is SGDLS, CDR2 YYNGEE, per germline. This CDR3 has 15 amino acids.

This rearrangement joins TRBV28 to TRBJ2-5, with D perhaps TRBD1 (7 bases). Germline V lookup: CDR1 MDHEN, CDR2 SYDVKM. Trimming shortened V by 7 bases and J by 5 bases, and 17 bases separated the two germline ends. The CDR3 is made up of 14 amino acids. The CDR3, as DNA: TGTGCCAGCACCCAACAGGGGAGGTTTGAGACCCAGTACTTC. Translated, it gives CASTQQGRFETQYF.

V is TRBV29-1 and J is TRBJ2-2; TRBD2 matches 7 bases. Germline CDR1 is SQVTM and CDR2 is ANQGSEA. The CDR3 is 12 amino acids. J lost 6 bases, V lost 4 bases, and 2 bases had no gene match. The CDR3 nucleotides read TGCAGCGTTGTGGCGGGGGCCGGGGAGCTGTTTTTT. As protein: CSVVAGAGELFF.

CDR3 DNA: TGTGCCAGCAGCCACCCCCCAGCGGCGTCCTACAATGAGCAGTTCTTC. It encodes CASSHPPAASYNEQFF. This chain uses TRBV14 with TRBJ2-1; D might be TRBD2 (5 bases). CDR3 size: 16 residues. CDR1 is SGHDN, CDR2 FVKESK, per germline. The V end lost 3 bases, the J end lost 1 base, and 13 bases lay between the germline ends.

The rearrangement uses TRBV25-1 and TRBJ1-2; D possibly corresponds to TRBD1 (5 bases). The CDR3 spans 15 residues. Germline loops: CDR1 MGHDK, CDR2 SYGVNS. Trimming removed 4 bases at V and 4 bases at J, with 16 bases between. The CDR3 DNA follows: TGTGCCAGCAGTGGACCGCTGAGGGGAGCCTATGGCTACACCTTC. Amino acid sequence: CASSGPLRGAYGYTF.

This chain links TRBV7-2 with TRBJ2-3; D call uncertain. Germline loops: CDR1 SGHTA, CDR2 FQGNSA. The CDR3 contains 17 residues. Trimming shortened V by 1 base and J by 6 bases, and 20 bases separated the two germline ends. The DNA of the CDR3 is TGTGCCAGCAGCTTAGAGAAGGACCGGGCCAATACGGATACGCAGTATTTT. Residues: CASSLEKDRANTDTQYF.

This clonotype was observed once. The gene calls are TRBV15 and TRBJ1-2; D is unclear. In germline, CDR1 is LNHNV, CDR2 YYDKDF (reference sequence). The length of the CDR3 is 15 residues. V gave up 3 bases and J gave up 7 bases, with 18 bases separating them. The DNA of the CDR3 is TGTGCCACCAGCAGGACCTCTGATGGGGTTCTTGGCTACACCTTC. This encodes CATSRTSDGVLGYTF. Using reference TRBV15 and TRBJ1-2 for the parts outside the CDR3, the full variable domain is DAMVIQNPRYQVTQFGKPVTLSCSQTLNHNVMYWYQQKSSQAPKLLFHYYDKDFNNEADTPDNFQSRRPNTSFCFLDIRSPGLGDTAMYLCATSRTSDGVLGYTFGSGTRLTVV.

This sequence joins TRBV24-1 and TRBJ2-5; TRBD1 matches 10 bases. There are 14 residues in the CDR3. Trimming took 11 bases from V and 4 from J; bases not matched to a gene: 9. Germline CDR1 reads KGHDR; CDR2 reads SFDVKD. The CDR3 is CARAGTGVPETQYF. The CDR3, as DNA: TGTGCCAGGGCCGGGACAGGGGTTCCAGAGACCCAGTACTTC.

The chain couples TRBV20-1 to TRBJ2-1; D is possibly TRBD1 (5 bases). Germline assignment: CDR1 DFQATT and CDR2 SNEGSKA (reference sequence). V lost 6 bases and J lost 2, with 17 bases in between. The length of the CDR3 is 15 residues. The CDR3: CSAFSVGATYNEQFF. The CDR3 DNA is TGCAGTGCCTTCTCGGTTGGGGCGACCTACAATGAGCAGTTCTTC.

This clonotype appeared once. The V and J genes are TRBV29-1 and TRBJ2-3; possibly TRBD2 for D (7 bases). V was trimmed by 6 bases and J by 6 bases, leaving 19 bases between them. The germline V gene encodes CDR1 SQVTM and CDR2 ANQGSEA. The CDR3 is 14 residues long. The CDR3 sequence: CSVQGGGRGDTQYF. The CDR3 DNA sequence: TGCAGCGTCCAGGGCGGGGGCCGTGGGGATACGCAGTATTTT.

This clonotype has only a few counts. The rearrangement joins TRBV6-5 to TRBJ2-7; the match to TRBD1 covers 7 bases. J was trimmed by 6 bases and V by 0 bases; bases with no gene match: 2. The germline V gene has CDR1 MNHEY and CDR2 SVGAGI. The CDR3 runs 13 residues. Written as DNA, the CDR3 is TGTGCCAGCAGTTACTCGGCAGGGGGCGAGCAGTACTTC. Protein sequence: CASSYSAGGEQYF.

The rearrangement uses TRBV10-3 and TRBJ1-6; 7 bases are shared with TRBD1. Looked up from germline, CDR1 is ENHRY and CDR2 is SYGVKD. The CDR3 has 17 residues. The V gene end was trimmed by 3 bases and the J gene end by 0 bases; junction bases not matched to a gene: 5. For the CDR3, the DNA is TGTGCCATCAGTGAAGGGGACAGATTCTCCTATAATTCACCCCTCCACTTT. Translation: CAISEGDRFSYNSPLHF.

This rearrangement joins TRBV9 to TRBJ1-1; D is uncertain. Germline V gives CDR1 SGDLS, CDR2 YYNGEE. This CDR3 spans 14 amino acids. With 3 bases removed from V and 1 base from J, the gap between germline ends came to 10 bases. CDR3 amino acids: CASSARTGNTEAFF. The CDR3, as DNA: TGTGCCAGCAGCGCCCGGACGGGGAACACTGAAGCTTTCTTT.

The rearrangement links TRBV7-2 to TRBJ2-1; 9 bases are shared with TRBD2. The CDR3 is 16 residues long. CDR1 is SGHTA and CDR2 is FQGNSA in the germline V gene. J lost 10 bases, V lost 1 base, and 11 bases had no gene match. This CDR3 is CASSLDRRGGAPEQFF. Written as DNA, the CDR3 is TGTGCCAGCAGCTTAGATCGGCGCGGGGGGGCTCCCGAGCAGTTCTTC.

This chain joins TRBV29-1 and TRBJ2-1, with TRBD1 as a possible D gene (5 bases). CDR3 length: 13 amino acids. CDR1 and CDR2 (germline): SQVTM, ANQGSEA. The V end was cut by 4 bases, the J end by 3 bases, with 10 bases between. CDR3 in amino acids: CSVVDNYYNEQFF. The CDR3 nucleotides read TGCAGCGTTGTGGACAACTACTACAATGAGCAGTTCTTC.

The CDR3 reads CASSMSSRGETSGNTIYF. The CDR3 DNA sequence: TGTGCCAGCAGCATGTCCTCGAGGGGAGAGACCTCTGGAAACACCATATATTTT. This rearrangement joins TRBV9 to TRBJ1-3, with D possibly matching TRBD1 (5 bases). The V end lost 4 bases, the J end lost 0 bases, and 20 bases lay between the germline ends. The CDR3 loop spans 18 amino acids. Looked up from germline, CDR1 is SGDLS and CDR2 is YYNGEE.

This chain links TRBV29-1 with TRBJ1-2, with TRBD1 matching over 9 bases. V trimming: 4 bases; J trimming: 7 bases; junction bases outside the gene matches: 4. The germline gives CDR1 SQVTM, CDR2 ANQGSEA. The CDR3 is made up of 12 amino acids. The CDR3 nucleotides are TGCAGCGTTGTGGGACAGGGTGGTGGCTACACCTTC. It translates to CSVVGQGGGYTF.

The chain links TRBV11-2 to TRBJ1-2; no clear D. The CDR3 totals 14 residues. Germline V CDR1 and CDR2: SGHAT, FQNNGV. Trimming stripped 2 bases from V and 3 bases from J, with 10 bases between. The CDR3 protein is CASSLNSLYYGYTF. For the CDR3, the DNA is TGTGCCAGCAGCTTAAATTCTCTCTACTATGGCTACACCTTC.

The V call is TRBV21-1, the J call TRBJ2-4. TRBV21-1 is deemed a pseudogene. This CDR3 contains 11 residues. CDR3 bases: TGTGCCAGCAGCTTTGGGTGGTTCGGGTACTTC. Translation: CASSFGWFGYF.

This CDR3 is CASSTWLAGEQDTQYF. CDR3 nucleotides: TGTGCCAGCAGTACGTGGCTTGCGGGAGAGCAAGATACGCAGTATTTT. The gene calls are TRBV7-9 and TRBJ2-3, with TRBD2 matching 7 bases. The CDR3 sequence is 16 residues long. Looked up from germline, CDR1 is SEHNR and CDR2 is FQNEAQ (reference sequence). J gave up 5 bases and V 6 bases, and 14 bases lay outside the gene matches.

The rearrangement uses TRBV30 and TRBJ2-1; a possible D gene is TRBD2 (5 bases). Germline V gene lookup returns CDR1 GTSNPN and CDR2 SVGIG (reference sequence). The CDR3 is 13 amino acids. The V and J ends lost 1 base and 7 bases respectively, with 11 bases between them. CDR3 sequence (DNA): TGTGCCTGGAGTGACGGACTGATAAATGAGCAGTTCTTC. Its translation: CAWSDGLINEQFF.

The chain is built from TRBV14 and TRBJ2-5, with 8 bases that match TRBD1. This CDR3 has 15 residues. V trimming: 5 bases; J trimming: 4 bases; junction bases outside the gene matches: 9. Germline loops: CDR1 SGHDN, CDR2 FVKESK. The CDR3 coding sequence is TGTGCCAGCAGCGGCAGGGGGCGATTTATAGAGACCCAGTACTTC. This sequence encodes CASSGRGRFIETQYF.

The gene calls are TRBV19 and TRBJ1-6; tentatively, D is TRBD1 (6 bases). V dropped 7 bases and J dropped 10 bases, with 20 bases sitting between them. Germline V CDR1 and CDR2: LNHDA, SQIVND (reference sequence). CDR3 length: 15 amino acids. CDR3 amino acids: CASTWTAPPGSPLHF. As DNA, the CDR3 is TGTGCCAGTACTTGGACAGCGCCTCCGGGATCACCCCTCCACTTT.

This clonotype was counted once. The rearrangement uses TRBV28 and TRBJ2-7, with D possibly TRBD2 on 5 matching bases. The germline CDR1 and CDR2 sequences are MDHEN and SYDVKM. CDR3 size: 12 residues. V gave up 10 bases and J gave up 9 bases, with 19 bases separating them. The DNA for the CDR3 is TGTGCCACCTACTCGGAGGCAACGGGGCAGTACTTC. Its translation: CATYSEATGQYF. The complete variable domain, with remaining parts taken from reference TRBV28 and TRBJ2-7, reads DVKVTQSSRYLVKRTGEKVFLECVQDMDHENMFWYRQDPGLGLRLIYFSYDVKMKEKGDIPEGYSVSREKKERFSLILESASTNQTSMYLCATYSEATGQYFGPGTRLTVT.

This sequence joins TRBV2 and TRBJ1-6, with D unclear. V was shortened by 6 bases and J by 0 bases, with 12 bases between the two germline ends. CDR3 length: 16 residues. CDR1 SNHLY and CDR2 FYNNEI come from the germline V gene. CDR3 nucleotides: TGTGCCAGCAGACCGACGGGAAGCTCCTATAATTCACCCCTCCACTTT. Protein: CASRPTGSSYNSPLHF.

J is TRBJ1-5 and V is TRBV7-3; unclear D gene. This CDR3 has 10 residues. V shed 8 bases and J shed 10 bases, with 9 bases lying between them. Germline V gene data show CDR1 as SGHTA and CDR2 as FQGTGA. The CDR3 bases are TGTGCCAGCTTCCCCGACCCCCAGCATTTT. It specifies CASFPDPQHF.

The rearrangement uses TRBV24-1 and TRBJ1-5; 8 positions match TRBD1. Looked up from germline, CDR1 is KGHDR and CDR2 is SFDVKD. The CDR3 runs 13 residues. The trim removed 6 bases at V and 9 bases at J, leaving 6 bases unmatched. CDR3 in amino acids: CATSQGAPGPQHF. Here the CDR3 DNA reads TGTGCCACCAGTCAGGGGGCCCCTGGGCCCCAGCATTTT.